The 19 T cell receptor beta chains in this list originate from one sample, sequenced in a study of cytomegalovirus exposure and HLA in healthy donors. Both 60 Vbeta primers and 13 Jbeta primers went into the PCR. Only in-frame clones appear in the TCRdb table, and some are missing; sequencing was by immunoSEQ multiplex PCR. The sample table sets out 68,000 or so clones. Sequenced input: PBMCs. Receptor source: a boy aged 5-17 years in good health and CMV-seronegative.

The rearrangement joins TRBV7-2 to TRBJ2-7, with D possibly TRBD2 on 7 matching bases. The V and J ends lost 0 bases and 0 bases respectively, with 12 bases between them. The CDR3 loop spans 16 amino acids. The germline CDR1 and CDR2 sequences are SGHTA and FQGNSA. CDR3: CASSLAGGASSYEQYF. The CDR3 bases are TGTGCCAGCAGCTTAGCGGGGGGGGCTAGCTCCTACGAGCAGTACTTC.

The rearrangement uses TRBV2 and TRBJ2-3, with a possible D match to TRBD1 (6 bases). The CDR3 spans 15 residues. Germline V CDR1 and CDR2: SNHLY, FYNNEI. Trimming stripped 4 bases from V and 0 bases from J, with 11 bases between. CDR3 coding DNA: TGTGCCAGCAGTGGGAGGCAGGGGAGCACAGATACGCAGTATTTT. It encodes CASSGRQGSTDTQYF.

This chain uses TRBV2 with TRBJ2-2, with D possibly TRBD2 on 5 matching bases. CDR1 and CDR2 from the germline V gene are SNHLY and FYNNEI. Trimming took 7 bases from V and 7 from J, leaving 16 bases between them. This CDR3 has 14 residues. CDR3 sequence (DNA): TGTGCCAGCAAACGGACTGGTAGTGACGGGGAGCTGTTTTTT. It encodes CASKRTGSDGELFF.

V is TRBV14 and J is TRBJ2-3; 10 bases agree with TRBD2. The CDR3 runs 15 residues. CDR1 is SGHDN and CDR2 is FVKESK in the germline V gene. With 4 bases clipped from V and 6 bases from J, the junction kept 7 bases outside the gene matches. The CDR3 reads CASSPTSGQFDTQYF. The CDR3 DNA is TGTGCCAGCAGCCCGACTAGCGGGCAGTTCGATACGCAGTATTTT.

The rearrangement joins TRBV4-3 to TRBJ1-1, with 7 positions matching TRBD1. V was pared by 6 bases and J by 12 bases, with 13 bases of the junction left unmatched. Per germline, CDR1 LGHNA and CDR2 YSLEER. The CDR3 spans 13 residues. The DNA of the CDR3 is TGCGCCAGCAGTCGGGCCCCGGGACAGCCGACTTTCTTT. Its translation: CASSRAPGQPTFF.

J is TRBJ1-1 and V is TRBV14; no definite D call. This CDR3 region has 13 residues. Trimming took off 4 bases at V and 4 bases at J, with 10 bases between the two ends. CDR1 and CDR2 (germline): SGHDN, FVKESK. CDR3 sequence: CASSLRGFTEAFF. Here the CDR3 DNA reads TGTGCCAGCAGCCTCCGAGGGTTCACTGAAGCTTTCTTT.

The chain is built from TRBV6-5 and TRBJ1-2; no firm D call. The CDR3 runs to 12 residues. The germline V and J ends were trimmed by 7 bases and 8 bases, with 14 bases remaining between them. In germline, CDR1 is MNHEY, CDR2 SVGAGI. CDR3 sequence reads: CASITAAGGYTF. The CDR3 bases are TGTGCCAGCATCACAGCGGCGGGAGGCTACACCTTC.

The V call is TRBV19, the J call TRBJ2-5; 8 bases map to TRBD1. CDR1 is LNHDA, CDR2 SQIVND, per germline (reference sequence). This CDR3 comprises 15 residues. After removal of 4 bases from V and 1 base from J, the junction contained 5 bases not matched to a gene. Here the CDR3 DNA reads TGTGCCAGTAGTAGCTGGACAGGGCCCCAAGAGACCCAGTACTTC. As protein: CASSSWTGPQETQYF.

This sequence joins TRBV15 and TRBJ2-5; 12 bases are shared with TRBD2. The length of the CDR3 is 15 residues. The germline V gene encodes CDR1 LNHNV and CDR2 YYDKDF (reference sequence). After removal of 5 bases from V and 3 bases from J, the junction contained 4 bases not matched to a gene. CDR3 protein: CATSGTSGRKETQYF. The CDR3, as DNA: TGTGCCACCAGCGGAACTAGCGGGAGGAAAGAGACCCAGTACTTC. Filled out from reference TRBV15 and TRBJ2-5, the complete variable domain reads DAMVIQNPRYQVTQFGKPVTLSCSQTLNHNVMYWYQQKSSQAPKLLFHYYDKDFNNEADTPDNFQSRRPNTSFCFLDIRSPGLGDTAMYLCATSGTSGRKETQYFGPGTRLLVL.

This chain links TRBV7-9 with TRBJ1-2; D is ambiguous. The CDR3 is 17 residues long. V lost 2 bases and J 0 bases, leaving 16 bases between the germline ends. Germline V gives CDR1 SEHNR, CDR2 FQNEAQ (reference sequence). CDR3 coding DNA: TGTGCCAGCAGCTTAAACCCTGGGCAGAATGCTAACTATGGCTACACCTTC. Amino acids: CASSLNPGQNANYGYTF. The full variable domain, with the rest looked up from reference TRBV7-9 and TRBJ1-2, is DTGVSQNPRHKITKRGQNVTFRCDPISEHNRLYWYRQTLGQGPEFLTYFQNEAQLEKSRLLSDRFSAERPKGSFSTLEIQRTEQGDSAMYLCASSLNPGQNANYGYTFGSGTRLTVV.

This sequence joins TRBV19 and TRBJ1-2; TRBD1 agrees at 9 bases. CDR1 is LNHDA, CDR2 SQIVND, per germline (reference sequence). The CDR3 has 16 amino acids. With 8 bases clipped from V and 0 bases from J, the junction kept 10 bases outside the gene matches. This CDR3 is CASSPGTGTSNYGYTF. The CDR3 DNA follows: TGTGCCAGTTCCCCCGGGACAGGGACTTCTAACTATGGCTACACCTTC.

The chain carries TRBV25-1 and TRBJ2-3, with D possibly TRBD1 on 5 matching bases. This CDR3 spans 15 amino acids. V lost 9 bases and J 3 bases, leaving 19 bases between the germline ends. Germline-derived CDR1 and CDR2 are MGHDK and SYGVNS. The chain's CDR3 is CASGPAGSGTDTQYF. The DNA of the CDR3 is TGTGCCAGTGGCCCGGCAGGGTCGGGTACAGATACGCAGTATTTT.

This chain uses TRBV2 with TRBJ2-3; TRBD2 might be the D (5 bases). Trimming shortened V by 7 bases and J by 2 bases, and 13 bases separated the two germline ends. The CDR3 extends over 14 amino acids. Germline V gives CDR1 SNHLY, CDR2 FYNNEI. CDR3 loop: CASTLDLSTDTQYF. The CDR3 DNA is TGTGCCAGCACCCTGGACTTATCCACAGATACGCAGTATTTT.

The chain has TRBV7-2 and TRBJ1-1; D gene unclear. Germline CDR1 SGHTA, CDR2 FQGNSA. V gave up 5 bases and J gave up 0 bases, with 7 bases separating them. The CDR3 loop spans 13 amino acids. CDR3 loop: CASSQQLNTEAFF. In DNA form, the CDR3 reads TGTGCCAGCAGCCAACAGTTGAACACTGAAGCTTTCTTT.

The chain is built from TRBV29-1 and TRBJ2-1; TRBD2 matches at 11 bases. Germline CDR1 SQVTM, CDR2 ANQGSEA. This CDR3 is 15 amino acids long. The V segment lost 7 bases and the J segment 5 bases; nucleotides outside the gene matches: 10. The CDR3 nucleotides read TGCAGCGGACGACCGGGACTAGCGGATGACAATGAGCAGTTCTTC. It encodes CSGRPGLADDNEQFF.

This rearrangement joins TRBV5-6 to TRBJ1-3, with a tentative D call TRBD1 (6 bases). CDR3 length equals 13 residues. Trimming removed 1 base from V and 8 bases from J, with 10 bases in between. Germline CDR1 reads SGHDT; CDR2 reads YYEEEE. Written as DNA, the CDR3 is TGTGCCAGCAGCTTGTGGGGGCCTGACACCATATATTTT. It specifies CASSLWGPDTIYF.

The chain has TRBV29-1 and TRBJ1-2; perhaps TRBD1 as D (6 bases). V gave up 8 bases and J gave up 7 bases, with 14 bases separating them. This CDR3 region has 11 residues. The germline CDR1 and CDR2 sequences are SQVTM and ANQGSEA. The CDR3 reads CSSGDTTGYTF. CDR3 DNA sequence: TGCAGCTCTGGGGACACGACTGGCTACACCTTC. Supplemented by reference TRBV29-1 and TRBJ1-2, the full variable domain reads SAVISQKPSRDICQRGTSLTIQCQVDSQVTMMFWYRQQPGQSLTLIATANQGSEATYESGFVIDKFPISRPNLTFSTLTVSNMSPEDSSIYLCSSGDTTGYTFGSGTRLTVV.

The chain has TRBV2 and TRBJ1-1; the match to TRBD1 covers 8 bases. Germline CDR1 and CDR2: SNHLY and FYNNEI. The V segment lost 4 bases and the J segment 0 bases; nucleotides outside the gene matches: 1. There are 14 residues in the CDR3. CDR3 sequence (DNA): TGTGCCAGCAGTGTGGACAGGGTGAACACTGAAGCTTTCTTT. It encodes CASSVDRVNTEAFF.

V and J are TRBV14 and TRBJ1-6; D may be TRBD1 (6 bases). CDR1 and CDR2 from the germline V gene are SGHDN and FVKESK. V lost 3 bases and J lost 8, with 11 bases in between. CDR3 length equals 14 residues. Here the CDR3 DNA reads TGTGCCAGCAGCCATTTCAGGGGCGATTCACCCCTCCACTTT. Its translation is CASSHFRGDSPLHF.